This T cell receptor (beta chain) appears in the sequencing data of a study of T cell responses to AZD1222 COVID-19 vaccine (dated by TCRdb to the early 2020s). About the full investigation: TCR sequencing covered over 230 trial participants: 207 given two doses of AZD1222 and approximately 26 given two doses of MenACWY control vaccine. Trial participants were enrolled by age into subgroups of 18-55, 56-69 and 70-plus years, and approximately 150, 30 and 60 TCR-sequenced participants, respectively, were included in these subgroups.

Results and caveats for the whole study, not just this receptor: Vaccine-associated CD4 TCRs spanned the whole spike protein, with dominant responses in regions 160-218 and 743-854. Participants were mostly white British, with more females than males. The authors suggested clonal diversity may have been underestimated. Only six AZD1222 recipients were SARS-CoV-2 seropositive at baseline, limiting conclusions about previously exposed vaccinees. In the small 56-69-year group, the increase in depth fell short of significance, most likely because of low power. Because no samples from the day 14 peak response were available, repertoires could be characterized only after the peak T cell response. After two AZD1222 doses, spike-specific TCR breadth and depth were significantly higher than at day 0 and than in MenACWY recipients. Reportedly, almost half of the unique spike-specific TCRs recognized epitopes lying outside the regions that are mutated in the B.1.351 and B.1.1.7 variants.

The CDR3 regions of human TCRbeta chains were analyzed by immunosequencing. The original methods were these. Repertoire TCRs were checked for matches against a reference library of SARS-CoV-2-specific TCRs that had been generated using the MIRA antigen-specificity platform. Breadth was defined as the fraction of unique TCRs that were SARS-CoV-2-associated, and depth was defined as the fraction of total T cells that were SARS-CoV-2-associated. Using the MIRA data, each spike-specific TCR was assigned both to the spike region to which the TCR was reactive and to a CD4 or CD8 class. Log10-transformed breadth and depth values were compared by one-way ANOVA with Sidak's multiple comparisons tests. TCRdb obtained this table from immuneACCESS and retained in-frame rearrangements with V and J assigned. These tables miss some clones; where compared with another copy, unresolved V genes account for less than half of the shortfall, and the remainder is unexplained. V, J and clone size are taken as reported in that table, and D and trimming were inferred from the DNA itself. The sample table records 120,000 or so clones; around 90% of these occur just once. Around 3.8% of the sample comes from the top ten.

As regards this clone: The antigen it binds to is not known. Base qualities are not provided; no much larger clone lies one nucleotide away.

In the germline V gene, CDR1 corresponds to SGHVS and CDR2 to FNYEAQ. Measured from the cysteine to the phenylalanine, the CDR3 is 16 residues long. Only CDR3 DNA remains: 48 bases, in frame from the first base. V loses 2 bases of germline sequence and J loses 6 bases, and the interval between the two ends is 17 bases. Explained via the paper, the time point label denotes: about 28 days (+/-7) after the second vaccine dose. Sample treatment or condition, as interpreted from the label and publication: meningococcal conjugate vaccine given as trial control. Samples from vaccinated people were obtained from the UK trials COV001 and COV002, which included a single-blind randomized controlled phase 2/3 trial of AZD1222 (ChAdOx1 nCoV-19) in healthy adults. For TCRbeta chain sequencing, PBMC samples from trial participants were taken at day 0 and at day 28 after the second dose.

The sample was peripheral blood, taken 28 days after the second dose of the MenACWY control vaccine. The receptor comes from an adult who received the MenACWY meningococcal vaccine as a control. In this chain, TRBV7-6 is recombined with TRBJ2-1; no D segment can be confidently identified. The CDR3 corresponds to CASSLSRQTYGNEQFF. The DNA is TGTGCCAGCAGCTTATCCCGGCAAACCTACGGCAATGAGCAGTTCTTC.